The 27 T cell receptor beta chains below come from one sample, sequenced in a study of blood T cell repertoires in COVID-19. Here immunoSEQ multiplex PCR was the method, and the copy in TCRdb shows in-frame clones only, minus some. The sample has roughly 42,000 clones, 89% seen once. Sequencing was done on a sample of peripheral blood. The receptors come from a human donor in a cohort sampled during active COVID-19.

This chain links TRBV19 with TRBJ1-4; D gene ambiguous. The CDR3 has 16 residues. Germline-derived CDR1 and CDR2 are LNHDA and SQIVND (reference sequence). V was trimmed by 1 base and J by 4 bases, leaving 13 bases between them. The CDR3 nucleotides read TGTGCCAGTAGTATAGGATCTTGGGCAGTTAATGAAAAACTGTTTTTT. Translating it yields CASSIGSWAVNEKLFF.

As regards this clone: Other DNA sequences within the sample encode an identical CDR3. This chain links TRBV5-4 with TRBJ2-3; D not certain. The CDR3 covers 12 residues. The germline CDR1 and CDR2 sequences are SGHNT and YYREEE (reference sequence). Deletions cut 4 bases from V and 0 bases from J, with 3 bases between. The CDR3 spells CASSPSTDTQYF. CDR3 nucleotide sequence: TGTGCCAGCAGCCCTAGCACAGATACGCAGTATTTT. Using reference TRBV5-4 and TRBJ2-3 for the parts outside the CDR3, the full variable domain is ETGVTQSPTHLIKTRGQQVTLRCSSQSGHNTVSWYQQALGQGPQFIFQYYREEENGRGNFPPRFSGLQFPNYSSELNVNALELDDSALYLCASSPSTDTQYFGPGTRLTVL.

The genes are TRBV11-3 and TRBJ2-5; 8 bases map to TRBD2. Germline trimming cut 5 bases from V and 1 base from J; bases unmatched to any gene: 0. Germline V lookup: CDR1 SGHNT, CDR2 YENEEA. The CDR3 covers 13 residues. The DNA of the CDR3 is TGTGCCAGCAGCCGGGGGGGCCAAGAGACCCAGTACTTC. It translates to CASSRGGQETQYF.

This chain joins TRBV15 and TRBJ1-4, with 10 bases aligning to TRBD1. Germline loops: CDR1 LNHNV, CDR2 YYDKDF (reference sequence). The junction had 9 bases not matched to a gene; V was cut back by 7 bases and J by 7 bases. CDR3 length: 15 residues. The CDR3 region has the DNA TGTGCCACCACCCCCGGGACAGGGGCGTTTGAAAAACTGTTTTTT. The encoded protein is CATTPGTGAFEKLFF.

The chain links TRBV6-5 to TRBJ1-1; perhaps TRBD1 as D (6 bases). Trimming took off 5 bases at V and 6 bases at J, with 19 bases between the two ends. Germline CDR1 reads MNHEY; CDR2 reads SVGAGI. The CDR3 sequence is 15 residues long. The CDR3 loop is CASSPHRDWPPEAFF. CDR3 DNA: TGTGCCAGCAGTCCTCACAGGGATTGGCCCCCTGAAGCTTTCTTT.

This chain's CDR3 is CASEAGQEYTGELFF. The CDR3 coding sequence is TGTGCCAGTGAGGCGGGACAGGAATACACCGGGGAGCTGTTTTTT. The chain employs TRBV6-5 and TRBJ2-2, with TRBD1 matching 8 bases. The J segment lost 3 bases and the V segment lost 9 bases, leaving 9 bases of the junction unmatched. Germline assignment: CDR1 MNHEY and CDR2 SVGAGI. The CDR3 runs 15 residues.

The chain has TRBV11-1 and TRBJ2-3; D is undetermined. Trimming stripped 0 bases from V and 2 bases from J, with 9 bases between. Germline CDR1 and CDR2: SGHAT and FQDESV (reference sequence). This CDR3 contains 15 residues. The CDR3 nucleotides read TGTGCCAGCAGCTTAGCTACGCGGTACACAGATACGCAGTATTTT. Protein sequence: CASSLATRYTDTQYF.

V gene TRBV6-4 combines with J gene TRBJ2-2; the match to TRBD2 covers 7 bases. Germline V gene data show CDR1 as MRHNA and CDR2 as SNTAGT. The CDR3 has 14 amino acids. J was trimmed by 0 bases and V by 10 bases; bases with no gene match: 5. The chain's CDR3 is CATSRGANTGELFF. DNA of the CDR3: TGTGCCACTAGTCGGGGGGCGAACACCGGGGAGCTGTTTTTT.

The chain has TRBV5-1 and TRBJ2-7, with TRBD2 as a possible D gene (6 bases). This CDR3 comprises 13 residues. V was clipped by 3 bases and J by 2 bases, with 9 bases between them. CDR1 SGHRS and CDR2 YFSETQ come from the germline V gene. CDR3 in DNA: TGCGCCAGCAGCTCCGGGAGTACCTACGAGCAGTACTTC. Encoded protein: CASSSGSTYEQYF.

The chain joins TRBV3-1 (or the pseudogene TRBV3-2) to TRBJ2-7; tentatively, D is TRBD2 (6 bases). With 2 bases removed from V and 0 bases from J, the gap between germline ends came to 8 bases. Germline loops: CDR1 LGHDT, CDR2 YNNKEL (reference sequence). CDR3 size: 14 residues. The CDR3 DNA is TGTGCCAGCAGCCAACCGGGACTCTCCTACGAGCAGTACTTC. Residues: CASSQPGLSYEQYF.

This chain links TRBV18 with TRBJ2-7; D is uncertain. Germline values: CDR1 KGHSH, CDR2 LQKENI. V was trimmed by 0 bases and J by 3 bases, leaving 6 bases between them. The CDR3 has 13 residues. CDR3 amino acids: CASSPPSLYEQYF. CDR3 DNA sequence: TGTGCCAGCTCACCACCCTCCCTCTACGAGCAGTACTTC.

V usage is TRBV3-1 (or the pseudogene TRBV3-2) and J usage is TRBJ2-5; 7 bases map to TRBD1. The CDR3 contains 14 residues. The germline V gene has CDR1 LGHDT and CDR2 YNNKEL (reference sequence). Losses at the gene ends were 0 bases for V and 4 bases for J; bases not matched to a gene: 2. CDR3 DNA: TGTGCCAGCAGCCAAGATCACAGGGGAGAGACCCAGTACTTC. Translated: CASSQDHRGETQYF.

The chain couples TRBV9 to TRBJ2-1; 9 nucleotides match TRBD2. The CDR3 covers 17 residues. Germline V gene data show CDR1 as SGDLS and CDR2 as YYNGEE. V gave up 7 bases and J gave up 2 bases; unmatched junction bases: 13. The CDR3 DNA is TGTGCCAGCGGAAGGGGTAGCGGGAGTGGGACCTACAATGAGCAGTTCTTC. It translates to CASGRGSGSGTYNEQFF.

The rearrangement links TRBV6-5 to TRBJ2-2; no clear D gene. CDR1 and CDR2 from the germline V gene are MNHEY and SVGAGI. The CDR3 consists of 13 residues. V lost 2 bases and J lost 7, with 8 bases in between. The CDR3 protein is CASSYATSGELFF. The CDR3 DNA sequence: TGTGCCAGCAGTTACGCCACGAGCGGGGAGCTGTTTTTT.

The CDR3 nucleotides read TGTGCCAGCAGCCCCGGACAGCAAACAGATACGCAGTATTTT. Protein product: CASSPGQQTDTQYF. The chain recombines TRBV5-4 with TRBJ2-3; tentatively, D is TRBD1 (6 bases). Trimming took off 4 bases at V and 3 bases at J, with 12 bases between the two ends. The CDR3 runs 14 residues. The germline gives CDR1 SGHNT, CDR2 YYREEE (reference sequence). Full variable domain (outside the CDR3, taken from reference TRBV5-4 and TRBJ2-3): ETGVTQSPTHLIKTRGQQVTLRCSSQSGHNTVSWYQQALGQGPQFIFQYYREEENGRGNFPPRFSGLQFPNYSSELNVNALELDDSALYLCASSPGQQTDTQYFGPGTRLTVL.

The chain uses TRBV3-1 (or the pseudogene TRBV3-2) and TRBJ2-3; 7 nucleotides align to TRBD2. Germline V gene lookup returns CDR1 LGHDT and CDR2 YNNKEL (reference sequence). Losses at the gene ends were 4 bases for V and 2 bases for J; bases not matched to a gene: 6. The CDR3 has 15 amino acids. Written as DNA, the CDR3 is TGTGCCAGCAGCCGAGACGCGGGGGTCACAGATACGCAGTATTTT. Its translation: CASSRDAGVTDTQYF.

This clone was observed once. The J gene is TRBJ2-7, the V gene TRBV14; D might be TRBD1 (6 bases). The germline V gene encodes CDR1 SGHDN and CDR2 FVKESK. With 4 bases removed from V and 4 bases from J, the gap between germline ends came to 20 bases. This CDR3 contains 16 residues. CDR3 amino acids: CASSPQPDQTGYEQYF. DNA of the CDR3: TGTGCCAGCAGCCCCCAACCCGACCAGACAGGTTACGAGCAGTACTTC.

The chain carries TRBV6-1 and TRBJ1-6; perhaps TRBD1 as D (6 bases). CDR3 length: 18 amino acids. Trimming left V 1 base short and J 0 bases short, with 13 bases between. Germline lookup yields CDR1 MNHNS and CDR2 SASEGT. CDR3 amino acids: CASSEVLGASSYNSPLHF. As DNA, the CDR3 is TGTGCCAGCAGTGAAGTTTTGGGGGCGAGCTCCTATAATTCACCCCTCCACTTT.

This clone turned up a few times. The chain is built from TRBV2 and TRBJ1-1; D ambiguous. This CDR3 has 14 amino acids. V lost 5 bases and J 5 bases, leaving 15 bases between the germline ends. The germline CDR1 and CDR2 sequences are SNHLY and FYNNEI. CDR3 residues: CASSPTDRRTEAFF. DNA for the CDR3: TGTGCCAGCAGTCCGACGGATAGGCGGACTGAAGCTTTCTTT.

V usage is TRBV27 and J usage is TRBJ2-5; D remains unclear. CDR1 is MNHEY, CDR2 SMNVEV, per germline (reference sequence). This CDR3 has 13 residues. Trimming cost V 2 bases and J 5 bases, with 9 bases left between them. The CDR3 bases are TGTGCCAGCAGTTTAAACAATAAGGAGACCCAGTACTTC. Translating gives CASSLNNKETQYF.

The gene calls are TRBV9 and TRBJ2-5, with D uncertain. V was pared by 1 base and J by 5 bases, with 9 bases between. The germline CDR1 and CDR2 sequences are SGDLS and YYNGEE. CDR3 length equals 13 residues. CDR3 region: CASSVNTGETQYF. CDR3 nucleotides: TGTGCCAGCAGCGTAAACACCGGGGAGACCCAGTACTTC.

This clone was counted a single time. The chain uses TRBV24-1 and TRBJ1-5; unclear D gene. Germline loops: CDR1 KGHDR, CDR2 SFDVKD. V lost 6 bases, J lost 3 bases, and 11 bases lay in between. The CDR3 runs 14 residues. The CDR3 loop reads CATSSAGINQPQHF. CDR3 nucleotides: TGTGCCACCAGTTCAGCAGGAATCAATCAGCCCCAGCATTTT.

The J gene is TRBJ2-1, the V gene TRBV4-2; possibly TRBD2 for D (5 bases). Germline V gene data show CDR1 as LGHNA and CDR2 as YNFKEQ. The CDR3 is 15 amino acids. Trimming took off 0 bases at V and 4 bases at J, with 10 bases between the two ends. The CDR3 nucleotides read TGTGCCAGCAGCCAAGATTTGACTATTTACAATGAGCAGTTCTTC. This gives the protein CASSQDLTIYNEQFF.

The CDR3 here is CATSSPRTGSNEQFF. Here the CDR3 DNA reads TGTGCCACCAGCAGTCCTAGGACAGGGAGCAATGAGCAGTTCTTC. The V call is TRBV15, the J call TRBJ2-1, with 8 bases matching TRBD1. Germline CDR1 and CDR2: LNHNV and YYDKDF (reference sequence). CDR3 length: 15 amino acids. Trimming took 3 bases from V and 6 from J; bases not matched to a gene: 7.

This clone has only one observation. CDR3 amino acids: CASSAEQGPYEQYF. In nucleotides, the CDR3 is TGTGCCAGCTCAGCCGAACAGGGCCCCTACGAGCAGTACTTC. The chain employs TRBV18 and TRBJ2-7, with TRBD1 as a possible D gene (6 bases). Per the germline V gene, CDR1 is KGHSH and CDR2 is LQKENI. Between the trimmed V and J ends, which lost 5 bases and 2 bases, there was a span of 13 bases. This CDR3 has 14 residues. The variable domain in full, with the rest retrieved from reference TRBV18 and TRBJ2-7, is NAGVMQNPRHLVRRRGQEARLRCSPMKGHSHVYWYRQLPEEGLKFMVYLQKENIIDESGMPKERFSAEFPKEGPSILRIQQVVRGDSAAYFCASSAEQGPYEQYFGPGTRLTVT.

The V and J genes are TRBV10-3 and TRBJ2-7, with a tentative D call TRBD1 (6 bases). The CDR3 totals 15 residues. V was pared by 4 bases and J by 4 bases, with 17 bases between. Germline values: CDR1 ENHRY, CDR2 SYGVKD. The CDR3 sequence is CAISGQDRSMYEQYF. The CDR3 coding sequence is TGTGCCATCAGTGGCCAAGACAGGTCAATGTACGAGCAGTACTTC.

In DNA, the CDR3 is TGTGCCAGCAGCTCGGGACTAGCGGGGGGTAGTGAGCAGTTCTTC. It encodes CASSSGLAGGSEQFF. This chain links TRBV6-5 with TRBJ2-1; TRBD2 aligns across 15 bases. V lost 6 bases to trimming and J lost 9 bases; unmatched junction nucleotides: 6. There are 15 residues in the CDR3. CDR1 is MNHEY and CDR2 is SVGAGI in the germline V gene.